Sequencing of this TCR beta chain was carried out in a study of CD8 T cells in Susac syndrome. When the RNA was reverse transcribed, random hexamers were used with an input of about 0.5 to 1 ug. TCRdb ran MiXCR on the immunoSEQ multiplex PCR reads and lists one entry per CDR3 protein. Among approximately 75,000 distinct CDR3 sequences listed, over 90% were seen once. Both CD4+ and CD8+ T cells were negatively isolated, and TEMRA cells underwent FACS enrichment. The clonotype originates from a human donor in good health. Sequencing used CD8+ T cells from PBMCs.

The CDR3 loop is CASSLVDSLAVNYGYTF. The CDR3 region has the DNA TGTGCCAGCAGTTTAGTGGACAGCCTTGCCGTTAACTATGGCTACACCTTC. This chain joins TRBV28 and TRBJ1-2; possible D gene TRBD1, 6 bases. The germline V gene encodes CDR1 MDHEN and CDR2 SYDVKM. Trimming stripped 2 bases from V and 1 base from J, with 17 bases between. The CDR3 sequence is 17 residues long.